The subject of this entry is one T cell receptor (beta chain). Produced via immunoSEQ multiplex PCR; TCRdb's table is partial and in-frame only. Among roughly 120,000 clones listed, 90% were seen once. This sample was taken from a study of blood T cell repertoires in COVID-19. Per the germline V gene, CDR1 is MNHEY and CDR2 is SMNVEV (reference sequence). Trimming shortened V by 3 bases and J by 3 bases, and 20 bases separated the two germline ends. The CDR3 sequence is 17 residues long. J is TRBJ1-2 and V is TRBV27, with D possibly matching TRBD1 (5 bases). The sequenced sample consisted of peripheral blood. This sequence originates from a human donor in a cohort sampled during active COVID-19. Written as DNA, the CDR3 is TGTGCCAGCAGTTTGATTGGCGGGACGAGTCGGCACTATGGCTACACCTTC. Its translation: CASSLIGGTSRHYGYTF.